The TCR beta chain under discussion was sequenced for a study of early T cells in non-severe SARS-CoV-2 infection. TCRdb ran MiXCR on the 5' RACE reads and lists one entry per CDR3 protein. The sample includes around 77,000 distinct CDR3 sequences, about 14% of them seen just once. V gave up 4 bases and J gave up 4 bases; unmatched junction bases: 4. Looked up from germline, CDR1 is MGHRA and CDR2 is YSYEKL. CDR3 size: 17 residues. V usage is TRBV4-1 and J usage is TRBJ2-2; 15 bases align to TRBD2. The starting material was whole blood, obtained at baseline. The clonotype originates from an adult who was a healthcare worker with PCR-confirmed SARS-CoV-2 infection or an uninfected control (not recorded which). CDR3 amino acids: CASSPGLAGGFTGELFF. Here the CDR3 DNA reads TGCGCCAGCAGCCCGGGACTAGCGGGAGGATTCACCGGGGAGCTGTTTTTT.